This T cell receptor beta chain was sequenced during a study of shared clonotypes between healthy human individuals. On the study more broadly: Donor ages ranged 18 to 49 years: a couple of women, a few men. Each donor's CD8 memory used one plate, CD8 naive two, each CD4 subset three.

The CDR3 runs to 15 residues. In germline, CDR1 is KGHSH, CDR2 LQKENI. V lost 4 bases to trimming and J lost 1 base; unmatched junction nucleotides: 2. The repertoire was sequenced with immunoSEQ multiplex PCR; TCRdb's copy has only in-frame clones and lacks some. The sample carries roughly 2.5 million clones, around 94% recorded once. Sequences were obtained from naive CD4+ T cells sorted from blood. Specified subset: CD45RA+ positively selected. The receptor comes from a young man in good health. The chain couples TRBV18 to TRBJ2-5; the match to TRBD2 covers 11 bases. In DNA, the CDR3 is TGTGCCAGCTCACGAGGACTAGCGGGCCAAGAGACCCAGTACTTC. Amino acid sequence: CASSRGLAGQETQYF.